This TCR beta chain stems from a study of shared clonotypes between healthy human individuals. This clone was seen only once. CDR1 is MGHRA, CDR2 YSYEKL, per germline. The CDR3 runs 15 residues. V was shortened by 4 bases and J by 0 bases, with 12 bases between the two germline ends. Repertoires were generated with immunoSEQ multiplex PCR, while TCRdb's copy carries only in-frame clones and drops some. Here the sample spans just over 2,000,000 clones, roughly 94% being singletons. The chain couples TRBV4-1 to TRBJ1-1, with D hard to call. Sequenced sample: naive CD4+ T cells sorted from blood. Subset specified: CD45RA+ positively selected. This sequence was found in a man aged 18-30 years in good health. CDR3 sequence (DNA): TGCGCCAGCAGCCCCGACCCCAGTGTGAACACTGAAGCTTTCTTT. The encoded protein is CASSPDPSVNTEAFF.